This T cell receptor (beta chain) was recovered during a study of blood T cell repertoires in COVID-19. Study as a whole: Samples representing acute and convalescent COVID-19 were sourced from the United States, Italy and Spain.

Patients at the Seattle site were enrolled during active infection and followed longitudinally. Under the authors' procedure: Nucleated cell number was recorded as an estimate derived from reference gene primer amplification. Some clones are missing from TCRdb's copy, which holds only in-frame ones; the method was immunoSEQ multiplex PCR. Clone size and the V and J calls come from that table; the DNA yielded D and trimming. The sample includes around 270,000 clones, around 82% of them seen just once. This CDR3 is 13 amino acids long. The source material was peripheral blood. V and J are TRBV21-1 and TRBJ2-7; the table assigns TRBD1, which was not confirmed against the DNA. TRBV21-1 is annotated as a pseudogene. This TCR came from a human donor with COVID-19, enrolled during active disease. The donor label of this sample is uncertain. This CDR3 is CAGDRGGPYEQYF. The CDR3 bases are TGTGCCGGAGACAGGGGGGGGCCCTACGAGCAGTACTTC.